Listed here is a single T cell receptor (beta chain). Its antigen is unknown. This sample is drawn from a study of cytomegalovirus exposure and HLA in healthy donors. The overall study: Samples from HLA-typed donors yielded about 85 million unique TCRs in an early data release. Whole-study results and caveats: Reported results showed that the classifier diagnosed cytomegalovirus status with high specificity and sensitivity. Most TCR beta V segments were productive about 87% or about 30% of the time in an earlier analysis.

Trimming stripped 1 base from V and 0 bases from J, with 12 bases between. Germline assignment: CDR1 LGHNA and CDR2 YSLEER. This CDR3 is built from 16 residues. Use of 60 Vbeta and 13 Jbeta primers characterized the PCR. Produced via immunoSEQ multiplex PCR; TCRdb's table is partial and in-frame only. Of 90,000 to 150,000 clones in the sample, around 69% were seen once. Sequencing was done on a sample of PBMCs. This chain joins TRBV4-3 and TRBJ1-1; D not resolved. This sequence originates from a woman aged 40 to 50 in good health and CMV-seropositive. CDR3 DNA: TGCGCCAGCAGCCAAGGGATCCGGAGGGTGAACACTGAAGCTTTCTTT. As protein: CASSQGIRRVNTEAFF.